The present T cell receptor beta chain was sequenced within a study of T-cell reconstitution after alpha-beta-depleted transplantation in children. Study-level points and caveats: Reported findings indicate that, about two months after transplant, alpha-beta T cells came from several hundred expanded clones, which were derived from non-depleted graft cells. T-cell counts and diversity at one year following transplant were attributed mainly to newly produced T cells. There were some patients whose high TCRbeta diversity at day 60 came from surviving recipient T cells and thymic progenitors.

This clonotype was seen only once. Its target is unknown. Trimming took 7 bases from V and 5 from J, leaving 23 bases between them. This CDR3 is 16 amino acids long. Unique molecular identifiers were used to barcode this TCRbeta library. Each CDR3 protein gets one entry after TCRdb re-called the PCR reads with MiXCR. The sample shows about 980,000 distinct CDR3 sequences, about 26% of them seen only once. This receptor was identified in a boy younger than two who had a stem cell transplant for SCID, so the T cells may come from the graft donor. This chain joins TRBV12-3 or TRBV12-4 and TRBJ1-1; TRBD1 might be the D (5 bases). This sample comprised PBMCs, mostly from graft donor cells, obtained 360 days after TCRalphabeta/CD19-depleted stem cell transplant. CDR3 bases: TGTGCCAGCACCCTCGGCAGGCGGGGGGTTGGAACTGAAGCTTTCTTT. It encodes CASTLGRRGVGTEAFF.